This passage covers 5 T cell receptor beta chains from one sample sequenced in a study of technical replicates of blood from several donors. TCRdb keeps only in-frame clones here, not all; method: immunoSEQ multiplex PCR. This table holds tens of thousands of clones, about 91% found once. The sequencing sample was made of T cells isolated from PBMCs. The receptor source for this set is a human donor in good health.

The chain joins TRBV28 to TRBJ1-5; D gene ambiguous. Germline CDR1 and CDR2: MDHEN and SYDVKM. The CDR3 contains 15 residues. The V and J ends lost 3 bases and 4 bases respectively, with 13 bases between them. This chain's CDR3 is CASSFQVLSNQPQHF. DNA of the CDR3: TGTGCCAGCAGTTTTCAGGTCCTCTCTAATCAGCCCCAGCATTTT. The full variable domain, in which reference TRBV28 and TRBJ1-5 provide the parts outside the CDR3, is DVKVTQSSRYLVKRTGEKVFLECVQDMDHENMFWYRQDPGLGLRLIYFSYDVKMKEKGDIPEGYSVSREKKERFSLILESASTNQTSMYLCASSFQVLSNQPQHFGDGTRLSIL.

V usage is TRBV6-4 and J usage is TRBJ1-1; D gene unclear. Germline CDR1 reads MRHNA; CDR2 reads SNTAGT. This CDR3 is 12 amino acids long. Trimming left V 8 bases short and J 4 bases short, with 11 bases between. CDR3 coding DNA: TGTGCCAGCGGGCGGGGTGGCACTGAAGCTTTCTTT. This translates into CASGRGGTEAFF.

The V and J genes are TRBV9 and TRBJ2-2, with TRBD2 identical over 7 bases. Germline V gene sequence: CDR1 SGDLS, CDR2 YYNGEE. Trimming removed 3 bases from V and 3 bases from J; junction bases left unmatched: 11. The CDR3 runs to 17 residues. CDR3 loop: CASSGSYGAGHTGELFF. The CDR3 DNA reads as TGTGCCAGCAGCGGCTCCTACGGAGCGGGACACACCGGGGAGCTGTTTTTT.

The rearrangement joins TRBV20-1 to TRBJ1-6; D is undetermined. The CDR3 runs to 11 residues. The V and J ends lost 4 bases and 12 bases respectively, with 10 bases between them. CDR1 is DFQATT, CDR2 SNEGSKA, per germline (reference sequence). The CDR3 DNA reads TGCAGTGCTACAAAAGAGGGACCCCTCCACTTT. Residues: CSATKEGPLHF.

The chain combines TRBV9 with TRBJ2-1; weak D call: TRBD1 (5 bases). V was pared by 4 bases and J by 5 bases, with 16 bases between. The CDR3 spans 15 residues. CDR1 and CDR2 from the germline V gene are SGDLS and YYNGEE. The CDR3: CASSSARTNNNEQFF. The CDR3 nucleotides are TGTGCCAGCAGCTCCGCCAGGACAAATAACAATGAGCAGTTCTTC.